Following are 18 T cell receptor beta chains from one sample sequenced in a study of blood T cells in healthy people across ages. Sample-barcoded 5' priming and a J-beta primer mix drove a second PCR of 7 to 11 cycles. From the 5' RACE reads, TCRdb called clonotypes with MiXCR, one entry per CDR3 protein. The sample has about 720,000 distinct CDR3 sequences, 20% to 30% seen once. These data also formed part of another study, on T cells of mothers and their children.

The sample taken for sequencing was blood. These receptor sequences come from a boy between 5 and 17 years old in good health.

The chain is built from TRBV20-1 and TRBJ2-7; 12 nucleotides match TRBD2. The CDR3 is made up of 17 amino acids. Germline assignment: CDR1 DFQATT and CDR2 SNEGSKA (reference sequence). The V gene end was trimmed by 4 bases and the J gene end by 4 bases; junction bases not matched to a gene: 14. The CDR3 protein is CSATNPSGRAVNYEQYF. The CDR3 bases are TGCAGTGCTACTAACCCTAGCGGGAGGGCCGTAAATTACGAGCAGTACTTC.

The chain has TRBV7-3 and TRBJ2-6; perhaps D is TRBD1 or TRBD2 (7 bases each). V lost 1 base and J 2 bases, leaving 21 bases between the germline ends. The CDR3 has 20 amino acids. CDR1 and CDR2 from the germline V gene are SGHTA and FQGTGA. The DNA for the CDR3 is TGTGCCAGCAGCTTAAATACGGCCTCAGGGGGGGCGCCTGGGGCCAACGTCCTGACTTTC. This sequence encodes CASSLNTASGGAPGANVLTF.

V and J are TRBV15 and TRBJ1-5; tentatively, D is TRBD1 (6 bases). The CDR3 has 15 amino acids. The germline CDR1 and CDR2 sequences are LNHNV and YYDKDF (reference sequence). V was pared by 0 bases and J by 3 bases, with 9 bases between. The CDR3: CATSRDRGPNQPQHF. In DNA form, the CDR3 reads TGTGCCACCAGCAGAGACCGGGGGCCCAATCAGCCCCAGCATTTT. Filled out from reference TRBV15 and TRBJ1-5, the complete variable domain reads DAMVIQNPRYQVTQFGKPVTLSCSQTLNHNVMYWYQQKSSQAPKLLFHYYDKDFNNEADTPDNFQSRRPNTSFCFLDIRSPGLGDTAMYLCATSRDRGPNQPQHFGDGTRLSIL.

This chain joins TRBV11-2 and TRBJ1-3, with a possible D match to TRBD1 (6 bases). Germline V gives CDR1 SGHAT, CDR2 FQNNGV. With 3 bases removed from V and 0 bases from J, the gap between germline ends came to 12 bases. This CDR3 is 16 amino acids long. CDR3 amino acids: CASSFQGGFSGNTIYF. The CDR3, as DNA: TGTGCCAGCAGCTTTCAAGGGGGGTTCTCTGGAAACACCATATATTTT.

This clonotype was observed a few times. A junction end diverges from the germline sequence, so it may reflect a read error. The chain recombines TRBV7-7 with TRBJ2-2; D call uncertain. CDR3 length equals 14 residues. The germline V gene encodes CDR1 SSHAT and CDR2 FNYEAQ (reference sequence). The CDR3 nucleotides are TGTGCTAGCAGCTTAGTCCCAGGCGCCGGGGAGCTGTTTTTT. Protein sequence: CASSLVPGAGELFF.

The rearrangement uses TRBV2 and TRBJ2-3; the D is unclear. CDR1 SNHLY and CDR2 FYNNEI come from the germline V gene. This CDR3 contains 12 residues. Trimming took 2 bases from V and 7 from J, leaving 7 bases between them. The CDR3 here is CASSEIEYTQYF. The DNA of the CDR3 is TGTGCCAGCAGTGAAATAGAATATACGCAGTATTTT.

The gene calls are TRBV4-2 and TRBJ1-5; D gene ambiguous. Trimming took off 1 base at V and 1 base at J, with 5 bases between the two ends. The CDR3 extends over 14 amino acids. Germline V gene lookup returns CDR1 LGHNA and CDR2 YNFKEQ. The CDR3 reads CASSQGESNQPQHF. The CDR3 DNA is TGTGCCAGCAGCCAAGGGGAAAGCAATCAGCCCCAGCATTTT.

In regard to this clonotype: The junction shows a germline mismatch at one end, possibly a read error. CDR3: CASSHGTAENIQYF. CDR3 in DNA: TGCGCCAGCAGCCACGGGACAGCCGAAAACATTCAGTACTTC. The chain carries TRBV4-3 and TRBJ2-4, with 7 positions matching TRBD1. The CDR3 extends over 14 amino acids. In germline, CDR1 is LGHNA, CDR2 YSLEER.

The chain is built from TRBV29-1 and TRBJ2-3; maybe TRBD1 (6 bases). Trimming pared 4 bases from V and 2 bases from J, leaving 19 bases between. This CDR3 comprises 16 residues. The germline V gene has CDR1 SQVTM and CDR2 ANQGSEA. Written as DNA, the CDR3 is TGCAGCGTTGCTGTGGGGTGGACAGCCACCACAGATACGCAGTATTTT. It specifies CSVAVGWTATTDTQYF.

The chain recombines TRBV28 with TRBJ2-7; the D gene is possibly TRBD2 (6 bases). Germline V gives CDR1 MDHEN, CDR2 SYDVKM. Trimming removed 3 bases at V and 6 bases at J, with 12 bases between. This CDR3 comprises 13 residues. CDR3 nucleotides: TGTGCCAGCAGTTTCGGGGGACGCCCCGAGCAGTACTTC. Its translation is CASSFGGRPEQYF.

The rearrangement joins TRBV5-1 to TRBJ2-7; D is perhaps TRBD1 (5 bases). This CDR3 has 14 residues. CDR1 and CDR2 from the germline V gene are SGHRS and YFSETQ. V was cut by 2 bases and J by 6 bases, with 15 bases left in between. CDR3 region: CASSLTGVPTEQYF. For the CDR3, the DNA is TGCGCCAGCAGCTTAACAGGTGTCCCTACCGAGCAGTACTTC. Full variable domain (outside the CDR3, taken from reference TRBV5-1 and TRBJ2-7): KAGVTQTPRYLIKTRGQQVTLSCSPISGHRSVSWYQQTPGQGLQFLFEYFSETQRNKGNFPGRFSGRQFSNSRSEMNVSTLELGDSALYLCASSLTGVPTEQYFGPGTRLTVT.

CDR3 coding DNA: TGTGCCAGCAGTTCCGGGACAACGTATTCGTCGGACTATGGCTACACCTTC. It codes for CASSSGTTYSSDYGYTF. J is TRBJ1-2 and V is TRBV28, with D possibly matching TRBD1 (6 bases). Germline CDR1 and CDR2: MDHEN and SYDVKM. The V and J ends lost 4 bases and 3 bases respectively, with 21 bases between them. The length of the CDR3 is 17 residues.

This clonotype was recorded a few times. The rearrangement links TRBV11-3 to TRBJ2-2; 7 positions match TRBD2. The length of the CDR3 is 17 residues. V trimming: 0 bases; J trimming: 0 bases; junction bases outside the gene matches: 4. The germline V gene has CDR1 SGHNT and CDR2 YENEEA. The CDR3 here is CASSLEGGSANTGELFF. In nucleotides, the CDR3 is TGTGCCAGCAGCTTAGAGGGAGGGTCCGCGAACACCGGGGAGCTGTTTTTT. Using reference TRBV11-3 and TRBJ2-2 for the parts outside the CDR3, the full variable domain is EAGVVQSPRYKIIEKKQPVAFWCNPISGHNTLYWYLQNLGQGPELLIRYENEEAVDDSQLPKDRFSAERLKGVDSTLKIQPAELGDSAVYLCASSLEGGSANTGELFFGEGSRLTVL.

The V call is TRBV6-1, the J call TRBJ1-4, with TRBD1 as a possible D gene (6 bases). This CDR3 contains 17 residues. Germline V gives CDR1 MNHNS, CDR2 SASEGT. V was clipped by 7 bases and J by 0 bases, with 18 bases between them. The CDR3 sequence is CASTPLQGRATNEKLFF. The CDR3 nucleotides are TGTGCCAGCACCCCTCTGCAGGGGCGAGCAACTAATGAAAAACTGTTTTTT.

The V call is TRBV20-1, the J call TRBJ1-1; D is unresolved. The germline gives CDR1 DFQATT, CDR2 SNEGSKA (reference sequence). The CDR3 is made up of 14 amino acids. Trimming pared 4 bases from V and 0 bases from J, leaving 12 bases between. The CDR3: CSATPGDLNTEAFF. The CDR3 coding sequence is TGCAGTGCTACCCCGGGCGACCTGAACACTGAAGCTTTCTTT.

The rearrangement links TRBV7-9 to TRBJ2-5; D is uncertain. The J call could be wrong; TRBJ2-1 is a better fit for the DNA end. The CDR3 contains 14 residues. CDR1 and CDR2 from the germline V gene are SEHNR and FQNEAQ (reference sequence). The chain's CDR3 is CASSLGDQRNEQFF. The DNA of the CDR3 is TGTGCCAGCAGCTTAGGTGACCAGCGCAATGAGCAGTTCTTC.

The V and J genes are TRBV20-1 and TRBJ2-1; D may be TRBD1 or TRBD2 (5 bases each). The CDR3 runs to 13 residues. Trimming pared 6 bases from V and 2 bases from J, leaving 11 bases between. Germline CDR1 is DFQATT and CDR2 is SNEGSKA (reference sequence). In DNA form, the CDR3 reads TGCAGTGCCAACCGGGACCCCTACAATGAGCAGTTCTTC. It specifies CSANRDPYNEQFF.

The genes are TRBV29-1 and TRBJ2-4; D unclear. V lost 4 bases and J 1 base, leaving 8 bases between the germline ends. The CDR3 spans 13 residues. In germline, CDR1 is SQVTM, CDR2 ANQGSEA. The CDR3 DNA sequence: TGCAGCGTTGGAACATTGGCCAAAAACATTCAGTACTTC. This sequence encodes CSVGTLAKNIQYF. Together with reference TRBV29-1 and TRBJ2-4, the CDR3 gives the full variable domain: SAVISQKPSRDICQRGTSLTIQCQVDSQVTMMFWYRQQPGQSLTLIATANQGSEATYESGFVIDKFPISRPNLTFSTLTVSNMSPEDSSIYLCSVGTLAKNIQYFGAGTRLSVL.